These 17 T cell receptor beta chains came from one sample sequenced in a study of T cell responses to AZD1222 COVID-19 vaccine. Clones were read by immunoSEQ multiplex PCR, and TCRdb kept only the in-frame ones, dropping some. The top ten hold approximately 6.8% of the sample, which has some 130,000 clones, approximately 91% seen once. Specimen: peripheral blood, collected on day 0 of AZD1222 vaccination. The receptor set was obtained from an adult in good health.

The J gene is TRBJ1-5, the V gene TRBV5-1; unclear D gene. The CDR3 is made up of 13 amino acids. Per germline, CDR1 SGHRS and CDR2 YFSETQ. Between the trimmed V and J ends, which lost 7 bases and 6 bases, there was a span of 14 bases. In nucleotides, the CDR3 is TGCGCCAGCTCGGACGGAATGGGTCAGCCCCAGCATTTT. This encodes CASSDGMGQPQHF.

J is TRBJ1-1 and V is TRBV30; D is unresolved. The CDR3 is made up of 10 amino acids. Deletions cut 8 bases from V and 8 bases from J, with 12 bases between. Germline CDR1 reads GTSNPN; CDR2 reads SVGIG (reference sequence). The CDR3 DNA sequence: TGTGCCGGCGAGTCCGGGGAAGCTTTCTTT. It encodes CAGESGEAFF.

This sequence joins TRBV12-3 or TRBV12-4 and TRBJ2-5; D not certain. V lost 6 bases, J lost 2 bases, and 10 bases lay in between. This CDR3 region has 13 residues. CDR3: CASSQSEQETQYF. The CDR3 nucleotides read TGTGCCAGCAGCCAGTCGGAACAAGAGACCCAGTACTTC.

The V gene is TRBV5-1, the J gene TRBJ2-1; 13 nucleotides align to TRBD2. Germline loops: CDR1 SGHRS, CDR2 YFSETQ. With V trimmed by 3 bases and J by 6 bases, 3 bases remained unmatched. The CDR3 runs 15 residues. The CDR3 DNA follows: TGCGCCAGCAGCTCAACTAGCGGGGGGGGCAATGAGCAGTTCTTC. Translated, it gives CASSSTSGGGNEQFF.

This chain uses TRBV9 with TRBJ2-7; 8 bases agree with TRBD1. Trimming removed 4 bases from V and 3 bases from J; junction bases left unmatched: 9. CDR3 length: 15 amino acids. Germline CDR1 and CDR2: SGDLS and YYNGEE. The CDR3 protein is CASSPNPGTGYEQYF. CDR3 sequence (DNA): TGTGCCAGCAGCCCGAACCCCGGGACAGGCTACGAGCAGTACTTC.

The DNA for the CDR3 is TGTGCCAGCAGCGTAAAGGGTGGATTCACTGAAGCTTTCTTT. It is translated as CASSVKGGFTEAFF. The V gene is TRBV7-9, the J gene TRBJ1-1; D gene unclear. Per germline, CDR1 SEHNR and CDR2 FQNEAQ (reference sequence). V was shortened by 5 bases and J by 4 bases, with 14 bases between the two germline ends. The CDR3 totals 14 residues.

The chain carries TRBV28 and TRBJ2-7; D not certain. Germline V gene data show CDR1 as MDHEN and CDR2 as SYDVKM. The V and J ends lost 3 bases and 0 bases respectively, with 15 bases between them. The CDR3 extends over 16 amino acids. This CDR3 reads CASSFRLDGDSYEQYF. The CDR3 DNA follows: TGTGCCAGCAGTTTCCGCCTGGACGGCGACTCCTACGAGCAGTACTTC. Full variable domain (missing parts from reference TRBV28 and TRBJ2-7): DVKVTQSSRYLVKRTGEKVFLECVQDMDHENMFWYRQDPGLGLRLIYFSYDVKMKEKGDIPEGYSVSREKKERFSLILESASTNQTSMYLCASSFRLDGDSYEQYFGPGTRLTVT.

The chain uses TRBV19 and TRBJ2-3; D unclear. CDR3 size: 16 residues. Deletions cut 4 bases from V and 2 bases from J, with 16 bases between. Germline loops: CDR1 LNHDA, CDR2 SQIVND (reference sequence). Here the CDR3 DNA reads TGTGCCAGTAGTACGGCACCGGGCCCGGACACAGATACGCAGTATTTT. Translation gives CASSTAPGPDTDTQYF.

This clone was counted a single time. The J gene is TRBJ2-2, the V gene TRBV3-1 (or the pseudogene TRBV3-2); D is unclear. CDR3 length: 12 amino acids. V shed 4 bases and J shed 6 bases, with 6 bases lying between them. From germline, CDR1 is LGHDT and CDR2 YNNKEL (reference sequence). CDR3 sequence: CASSLPAGELFF. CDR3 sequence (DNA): TGTGCCAGCAGCCTCCCCGCCGGGGAGCTGTTTTTT.

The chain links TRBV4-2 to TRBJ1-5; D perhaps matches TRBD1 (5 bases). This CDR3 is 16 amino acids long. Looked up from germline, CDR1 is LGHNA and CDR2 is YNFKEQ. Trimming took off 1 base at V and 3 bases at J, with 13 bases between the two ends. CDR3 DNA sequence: TGTGCCAGCAGCCAAGCAAGGGGAAGAGACAATCAGCCCCAGCATTTT. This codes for CASSQARGRDNQPQHF.

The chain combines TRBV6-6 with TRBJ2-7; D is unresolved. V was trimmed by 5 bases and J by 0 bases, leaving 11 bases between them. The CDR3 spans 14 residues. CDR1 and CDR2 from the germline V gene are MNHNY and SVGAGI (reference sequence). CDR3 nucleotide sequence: TGTGCCAGCAGTACCTTTTCCCTCTCCTACGAGCAGTACTTC. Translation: CASSTFSLSYEQYF.

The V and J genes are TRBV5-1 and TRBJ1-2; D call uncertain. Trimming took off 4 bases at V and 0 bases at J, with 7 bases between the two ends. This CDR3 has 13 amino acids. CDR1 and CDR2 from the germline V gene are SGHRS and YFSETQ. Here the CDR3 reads CASSREANYGYTF. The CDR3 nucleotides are TGCGCCAGCAGCCGTGAAGCTAACTATGGCTACACCTTC.

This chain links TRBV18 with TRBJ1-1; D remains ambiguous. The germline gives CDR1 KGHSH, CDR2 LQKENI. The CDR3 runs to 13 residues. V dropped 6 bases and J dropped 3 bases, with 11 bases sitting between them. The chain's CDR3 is CASSPGLDTEAFF. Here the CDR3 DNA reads TGTGCCAGCTCCCCCGGTCTGGACACTGAAGCTTTCTTT.

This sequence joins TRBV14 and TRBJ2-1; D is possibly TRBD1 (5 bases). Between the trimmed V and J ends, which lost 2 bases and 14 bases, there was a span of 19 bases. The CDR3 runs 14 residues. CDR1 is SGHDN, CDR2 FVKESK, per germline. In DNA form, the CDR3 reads TGTGCCAGCAGCCAACGGTCTCTAGGGGCCTCTAAGTTCTTC. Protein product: CASSQRSLGASKFF.

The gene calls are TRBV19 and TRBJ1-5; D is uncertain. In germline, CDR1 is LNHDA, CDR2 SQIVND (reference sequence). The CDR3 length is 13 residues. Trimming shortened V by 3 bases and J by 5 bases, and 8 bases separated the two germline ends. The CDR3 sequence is CASSILRDQPQHF. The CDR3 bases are TGTGCCAGTAGTATTCTACGAGATCAGCCCCAGCATTTT.

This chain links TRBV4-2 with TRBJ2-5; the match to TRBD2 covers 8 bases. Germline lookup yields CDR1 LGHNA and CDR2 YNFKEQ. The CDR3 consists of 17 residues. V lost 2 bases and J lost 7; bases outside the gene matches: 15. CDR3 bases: TGTGCCAGCAGCCAACCCCGGGGGGGGACCGACACACCGACCCAGTACTTC. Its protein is CASSQPRGGTDTPTQYF.

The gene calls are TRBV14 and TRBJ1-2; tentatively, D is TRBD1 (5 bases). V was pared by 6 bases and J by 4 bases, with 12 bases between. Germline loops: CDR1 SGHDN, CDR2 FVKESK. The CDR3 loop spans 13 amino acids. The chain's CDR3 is CASSHTGLYGYTF. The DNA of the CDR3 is TGTGCCAGCAGTCATACAGGTCTCTATGGCTACACCTTC.